This note documents a single T cell receptor beta chain sequence. Its target is not known. These data belong to a study of cytomegalovirus exposure and HLA in healthy donors. Sequencing was performed with immunoSEQ multiplex PCR; in TCRdb, only in-frame clones are kept and a portion is missing. The repertoire holds about 160,000 clones, with about 96% as singletons. Whole-study findings and limits: The authors confirmed in vitro that a few CMV-associated chains were specific for CMV antigens. TCR sequences were mostly rare, though some public TCRs occurred in many donors.

Germline assignment: CDR1 SGHNT and CDR2 YYREEE (reference sequence). The V segment lost 3 bases and the J segment 5 bases; nucleotides outside the gene matches: 6. This CDR3 spans 15 amino acids. Sample: PBMCs. The TCR comes from a woman younger than 30 in good health and CMV-seronegative. The chain has TRBV5-4 and TRBJ2-1, with TRBD1 matching over 9 bases. The CDR3 is CASSYRDRDDNEQFF. In nucleotides, the CDR3 is TGTGCCAGCAGCTACCGGGACAGGGACGACAATGAGCAGTTCTTC.